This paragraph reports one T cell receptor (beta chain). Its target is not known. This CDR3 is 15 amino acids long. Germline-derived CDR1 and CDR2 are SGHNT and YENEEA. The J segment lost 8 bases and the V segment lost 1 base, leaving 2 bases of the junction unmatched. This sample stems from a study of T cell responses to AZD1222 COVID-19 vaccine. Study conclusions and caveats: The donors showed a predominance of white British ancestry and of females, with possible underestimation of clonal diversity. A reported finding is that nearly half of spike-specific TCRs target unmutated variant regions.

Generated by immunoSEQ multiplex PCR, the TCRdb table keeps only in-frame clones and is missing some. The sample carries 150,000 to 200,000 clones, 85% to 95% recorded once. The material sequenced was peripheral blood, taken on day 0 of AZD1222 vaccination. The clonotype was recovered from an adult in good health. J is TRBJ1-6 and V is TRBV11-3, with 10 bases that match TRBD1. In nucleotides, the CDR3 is TGTGCCAGCAGCTTAGTGGGACAGGGGCATTCACCCCTCCACTTT. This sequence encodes CASSLVGQGHSPLHF.